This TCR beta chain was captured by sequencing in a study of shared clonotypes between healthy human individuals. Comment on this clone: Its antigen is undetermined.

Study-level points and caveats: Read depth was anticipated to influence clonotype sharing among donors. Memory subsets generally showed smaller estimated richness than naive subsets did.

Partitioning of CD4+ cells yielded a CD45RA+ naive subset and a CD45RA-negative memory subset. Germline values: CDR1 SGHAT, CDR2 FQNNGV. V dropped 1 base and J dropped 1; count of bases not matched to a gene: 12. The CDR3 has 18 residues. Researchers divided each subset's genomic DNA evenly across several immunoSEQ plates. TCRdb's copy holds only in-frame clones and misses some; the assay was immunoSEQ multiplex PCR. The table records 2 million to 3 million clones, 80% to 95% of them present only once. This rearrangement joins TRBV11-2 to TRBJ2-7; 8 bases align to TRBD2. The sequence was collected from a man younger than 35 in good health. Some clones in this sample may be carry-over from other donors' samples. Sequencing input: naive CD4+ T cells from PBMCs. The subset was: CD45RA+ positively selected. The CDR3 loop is CASSLVPGLAGPSYEQYF. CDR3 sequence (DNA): TGTGCCAGCAGCTTAGTGCCGGGGCTAGCGGGCCCTTCCTACGAGCAGTACTTC.